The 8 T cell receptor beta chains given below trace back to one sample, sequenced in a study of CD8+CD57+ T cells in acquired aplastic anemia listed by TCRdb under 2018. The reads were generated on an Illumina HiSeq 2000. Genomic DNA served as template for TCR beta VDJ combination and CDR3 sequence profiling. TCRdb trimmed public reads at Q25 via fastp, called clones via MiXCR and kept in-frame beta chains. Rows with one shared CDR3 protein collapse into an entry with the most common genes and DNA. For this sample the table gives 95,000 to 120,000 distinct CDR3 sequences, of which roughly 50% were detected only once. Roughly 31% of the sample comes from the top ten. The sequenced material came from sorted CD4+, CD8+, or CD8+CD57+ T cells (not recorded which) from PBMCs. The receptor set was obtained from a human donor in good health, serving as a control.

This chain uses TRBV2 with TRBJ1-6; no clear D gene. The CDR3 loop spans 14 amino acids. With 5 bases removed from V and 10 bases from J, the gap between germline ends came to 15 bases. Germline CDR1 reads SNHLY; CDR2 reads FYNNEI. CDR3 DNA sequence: TGTGCCAGCAGTCTCGTGGGCAGTCACTCACCCCTCCACTTT. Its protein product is CASSLVGSHSPLHF. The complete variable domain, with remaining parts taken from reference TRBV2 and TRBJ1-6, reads EPEVTQTPSHQVTQMGQEVILRCVPISNHLYFYWYRQILGQKVEFLVSFYNNEISEKSEIFDDQFSVERPDGSNFTLKIRSTKLEDSAMYFCASSLVGSHSPLHFGNGTRLTVT.

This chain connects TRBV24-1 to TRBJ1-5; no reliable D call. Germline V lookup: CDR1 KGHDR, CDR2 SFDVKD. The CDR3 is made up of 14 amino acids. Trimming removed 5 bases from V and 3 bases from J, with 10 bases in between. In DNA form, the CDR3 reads TGTGCCACCAGTGGAGGAGATCCCAATCAGCCCCAGCATTTT. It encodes CATSGGDPNQPQHF.

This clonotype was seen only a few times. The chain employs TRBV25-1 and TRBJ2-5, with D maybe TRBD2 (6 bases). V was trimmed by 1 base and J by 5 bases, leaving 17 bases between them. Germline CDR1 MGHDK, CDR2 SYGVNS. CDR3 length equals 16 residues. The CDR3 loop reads CASSELGSEAGETQYF. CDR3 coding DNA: TGTGCCAGCAGTGAATTGGGTAGCGAGGCGGGGGAGACCCAGTACTTC. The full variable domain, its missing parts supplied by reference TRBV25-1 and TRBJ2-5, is EADIYQTPRYLVIGTGKKITLECSQTMGHDKMYWYQQDPGMELHLIHYSYGVNSTEKGDLSSESTVSRIRTEHFPLTLESARPSHTSQYLCASSELGSEAGETQYFGPGTRLLVL.

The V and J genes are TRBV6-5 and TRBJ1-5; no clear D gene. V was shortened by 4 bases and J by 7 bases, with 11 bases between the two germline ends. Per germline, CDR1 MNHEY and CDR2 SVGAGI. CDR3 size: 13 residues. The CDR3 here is CASSSEIRQPQHF. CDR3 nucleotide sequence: TGTGCCAGCAGTTCGGAGATCAGACAGCCCCAGCATTTT.

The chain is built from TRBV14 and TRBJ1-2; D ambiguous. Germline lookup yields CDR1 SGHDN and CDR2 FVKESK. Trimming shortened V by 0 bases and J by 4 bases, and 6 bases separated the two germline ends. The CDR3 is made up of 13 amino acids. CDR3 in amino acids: CASSQDYSYGYTF. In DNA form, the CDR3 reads TGTGCCAGCAGCCAAGATTACAGCTATGGCTACACCTTC.

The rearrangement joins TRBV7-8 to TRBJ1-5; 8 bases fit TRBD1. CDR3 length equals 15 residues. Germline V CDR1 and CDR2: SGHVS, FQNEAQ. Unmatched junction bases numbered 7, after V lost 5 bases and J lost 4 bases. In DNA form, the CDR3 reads TGTGCCAGCAGCCCCCTGACAGGGGCTAATCAGCCCCAGCATTTT. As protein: CASSPLTGANQPQHF.

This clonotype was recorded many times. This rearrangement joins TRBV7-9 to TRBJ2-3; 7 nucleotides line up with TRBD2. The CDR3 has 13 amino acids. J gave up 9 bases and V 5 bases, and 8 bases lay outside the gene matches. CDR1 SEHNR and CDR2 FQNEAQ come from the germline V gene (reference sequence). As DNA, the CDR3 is TGTGCCAGCAGCCCCTTCGGGGGGTACACGCAGTATTTT. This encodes CASSPFGGYTQYF.

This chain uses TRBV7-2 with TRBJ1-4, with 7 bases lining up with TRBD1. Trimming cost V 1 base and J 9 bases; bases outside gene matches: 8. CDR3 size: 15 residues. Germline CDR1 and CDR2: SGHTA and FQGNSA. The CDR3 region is CASSLGQGGDQKLFF. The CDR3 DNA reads TGTGCCAGCAGCTTAGGACAGGGAGGGGATCAAAAACTGTTTTTT.